The sequence of this T cell receptor beta chain was determined in a study of CD8 T cells in ankylosing spondylitis. TCRdb passed the 5' RACE reads through MiXCR, listing each CDR3 protein once. Here the sample spans hundreds of thousands of distinct CDR3 sequences, roughly 25% being singletons. This clonotype was found a few times. The V gene end was trimmed by 3 bases and the J gene end by 8 bases; junction bases not matched to a gene: 12. This CDR3 is built from 15 residues. Germline CDR1 and CDR2: SQVTM and ANQGSEA. J is TRBJ2-1 and V is TRBV29-1; 8 positions match TRBD2. This TCR was recovered from a male donor with ankylosing spondylitis or in good health (not recorded which). The specimen sequenced was blood, either unsorted or a sorted T cell fraction (not recorded which). Here the CDR3 DNA reads TGCAGCGTTGAGGTCAGGGCGGGAGGATCCGATGAGCAGTTCTTC. It translates to CSVEVRAGGSDEQFF.